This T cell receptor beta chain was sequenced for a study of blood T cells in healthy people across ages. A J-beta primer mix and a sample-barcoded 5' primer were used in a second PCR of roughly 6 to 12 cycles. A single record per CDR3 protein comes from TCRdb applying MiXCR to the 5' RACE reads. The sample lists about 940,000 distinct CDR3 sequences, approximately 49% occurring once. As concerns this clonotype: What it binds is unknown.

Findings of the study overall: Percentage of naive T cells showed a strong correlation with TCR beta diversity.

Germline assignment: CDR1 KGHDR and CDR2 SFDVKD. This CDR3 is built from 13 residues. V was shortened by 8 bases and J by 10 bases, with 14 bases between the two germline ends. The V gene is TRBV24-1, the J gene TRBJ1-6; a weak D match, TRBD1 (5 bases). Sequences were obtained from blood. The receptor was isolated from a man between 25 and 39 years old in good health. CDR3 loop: CATTLGGYSPLHF. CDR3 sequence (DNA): TGTGCCACCACTCTGGGGGGTTACTCACCCCTCCACTTT.